This is a list of T cell receptor beta chains from one sample in a study of identical twins. From the 5' RACE reads, TCRdb called clonotypes with MiXCR, one entry per CDR3 protein. The repertoire holds under 800,000 distinct CDR3 sequences, with 21% as singletons. This sample was shared with a second study, whose subject was T cells expressing NK-cell markers.

Sequenced input: PBMCs. All receptors derive from a woman aged 18-29 years in good health. Both conserved end residues are part of each CDR3. Fields, in order: CDR3 DNA, CDR3 protein, clone size, J gene, V gene, D gene. A D gene is named only where the DNA matches it firmly. Size tells how often a clone was seen (once, few, many) or the class of an expanded clone, and some rows leave it out.

cdr3_nt: TGTGCCAGCAGTTCCCCCCCGGGGACGGTTTACGAGCAGTACTTC
cdr3_aa: CASSSPPGTVYEQYF
clone_size: many
j_call: TRBJ2-7
v_call: TRBV6-2/TRBV6-3
d_call: NA

cdr3_nt: TGTGCCAGCAGCCCGAGAGGGGAAACTGAAGCTTTCTTT
cdr3_aa: CASSPRGETEAFF
clone_size: NA
j_call: TRBJ1-1
v_call: TRBV7-9
d_call: NA

cdr3_nt: TGTGCCAGCAACCAGGGTCCGGGGTACAATGAGCAGTTCTTC
cdr3_aa: CASNQGPGYNEQFF
clone_size: few
j_call: TRBJ2-1
v_call: TRBV14
d_call: NA

cdr3_nt: TGCAGTGCTAGAGGTTGGACAGGGAATTCACCCCTCCACTTT
cdr3_aa: CSARGWTGNSPLHF
clone_size: many
j_call: TRBJ1-6
v_call: TRBV20-1
d_call: TRBD1

cdr3_nt: TGCGCCAACCAGGGGGATGTTTACGAGCAGTACTTC
cdr3_aa: CANQGDVYEQYF
clone_size: NA
j_call: TRBJ2-7
v_call: TRBV5-1
d_call: TRBD1

cdr3_nt: TGCAGCGCCGGGGACCGAGAGGAAAAACTGTTTTTT
cdr3_aa: CSAGDREEKLFF
clone_size: many
j_call: TRBJ1-4
v_call: TRBV29-1
d_call: NA

cdr3_nt: TGTGCCAGCAGCTCCGGTTGGGGGGCGTCGAGCACCGGGGAGCTGTTTTTT
cdr3_aa: CASSSGWGASSTGELFF
clone_size: few
j_call: TRBJ2-2
v_call: TRBV7-9
d_call: NA

cdr3_nt: TGTGCCAGCAGCTTAGGTTTAGGGACTAGGAACATTCAGTACTTC
cdr3_aa: CASSLGLGTRNIQYF
clone_size: few
j_call: TRBJ2-4
v_call: TRBV7-2
d_call: TRBD2

cdr3_nt: TGCAGTGCTAGAGGTGACACCCACGTTATGGACTATGGCTACACCTTC
cdr3_aa: CSARGDTHVMDYGYTF
clone_size: few
j_call: TRBJ1-2
v_call: TRBV20-1
d_call: NA

cdr3_nt: TGTGCCAGCAGCCCCCCATTGCGCAGCACAGATACGCAGTATTTT
cdr3_aa: CASSPPLRSTDTQYF
clone_size: NA
j_call: TRBJ2-3
v_call: TRBV7-9
d_call: NA

cdr3_nt: TGCGCCAGCAGCCAAGGGACTAGCGGGAGGGCCATGGTAGATACGCAGTATTTT
cdr3_aa: CASSQGTSGRAMVDTQYF
clone_size: few
j_call: TRBJ2-3
v_call: TRBV4-3
d_call: TRBD2

cdr3_nt: TGCGCCAGCAGCCAAGTCGGGACAGGGGTGGAGACCCAGTACTTC
cdr3_aa: CASSQVGTGVETQYF
clone_size: NA
j_call: TRBJ2-5
v_call: TRBV4-3
d_call: TRBD1

cdr3_nt: TGCGCCAGCAGCTCCACGGATCCTGGGGCCAACGTCCTGACTTTC
cdr3_aa: CASSSTDPGANVLTF
clone_size: few
j_call: TRBJ2-6
v_call: TRBV5-1
d_call: NA

cdr3_nt: TGTGCCAGCAGTTGGGCACGCTGGAGCACCTACGAGCAGTACTTC
cdr3_aa: CASSWARWSTYEQYF
clone_size: few
j_call: TRBJ2-7
v_call: TRBV27
d_call: NA

cdr3_nt: TGTGCCAGCAGTCCTGGGTTAGTAGGCTACACCTTC
cdr3_aa: CASSPGLVGYTF
clone_size: few
j_call: TRBJ1-2
v_call: TRBV25-1
d_call: NA

cdr3_nt: TGTGCCAGCAGCTTAGGTGTAGGGCAGGGCACAGATACGCAGTATTTT
cdr3_aa: CASSLGVGQGTDTQYF
clone_size: NA
j_call: TRBJ2-3
v_call: TRBV7-6
d_call: NA

cdr3_nt: TGTGCCAGCAGCTTAGTCGCGGCCAGGGAAGAGACCCAGTACTTC
cdr3_aa: CASSLVAAREETQYF
clone_size: few
j_call: TRBJ2-5
v_call: TRBV7-8
d_call: NA

cdr3_nt: TGTGCCATATGGACTAGCAGGGGGAATGAGCAGTTCTTC
cdr3_aa: CAIWTSRGNEQFF
clone_size: few
j_call: TRBJ2-1
v_call: TRBV6-1
d_call: NA

cdr3_nt: TGCAGTGCTCCGCGGAAGCCCGGGGAGCTGTTTTTT
cdr3_aa: CSAPRKPGELFF
clone_size: NA
j_call: TRBJ2-2
v_call: TRBV20-1
d_call: NA

cdr3_nt: TGTGCCAGCAGTGTTAGTTCACCACGCACCGGGGAGCTGTTTTTT
cdr3_aa: CASSVSSPRTGELFF
clone_size: many
j_call: TRBJ2-2
v_call: TRBV25-1
d_call: NA

cdr3_nt: TGTGCCAGCTCACCCGGGCTGACCTCCTACGAGCAGTACTTC
cdr3_aa: CASSPGLTSYEQYF
clone_size: few
j_call: TRBJ2-7
v_call: TRBV18
d_call: NA

cdr3_nt: TGTGCCATCAGTGAGTCGGTAGCGGGGGGGCCGGATACGCAGTATTTT
cdr3_aa: CAISESVAGGPDTQYF
clone_size: NA
j_call: TRBJ2-3
v_call: TRBV10-3
d_call: TRBD2

cdr3_nt: TGTGCCACCAGCAGAGAACCGGGACCAGCGAACGAGCAGTACTTC
cdr3_aa: CATSREPGPANEQYF
clone_size: few
j_call: TRBJ2-7
v_call: TRBV15
d_call: NA

cdr3_nt: TGTGCCAGCTCACCCGACAGGGGGCCTGGCTACACCTTC
cdr3_aa: CASSPDRGPGYTF
clone_size: few
j_call: TRBJ1-2
v_call: TRBV18
d_call: TRBD1

cdr3_nt: TGTGCCACCAGTGATTATTTCACAGATACGCAGTATTTT
cdr3_aa: CATSDYFTDTQYF
clone_size: NA
j_call: TRBJ2-3
v_call: TRBV24-1
d_call: NA

cdr3_nt: TGTGCCAGCAGCCTAAGAGGACTAGCAACAGATACGCAGTATTTT
cdr3_aa: CASSLRGLATDTQYF
clone_size: NA
j_call: TRBJ2-3
v_call: TRBV7-3
d_call: TRBD2

cdr3_nt: TGCGCCAGCAGCCCTCTCGGACACTCTGGCACAGATACGCAGTATTTT
cdr3_aa: CASSPLGHSGTDTQYF
clone_size: NA
j_call: TRBJ2-3
v_call: TRBV5-1
d_call: NA

cdr3_nt: TGTGCCAGCAGCGTCGGACAGGGCCAAATGGGCTACACCTTC
cdr3_aa: CASSVGQGQMGYTF
clone_size: NA
j_call: TRBJ1-2
v_call: TRBV9
d_call: TRBD1

cdr3_nt: TGCAGTGTCCTACAGGGAAACCAAGAGACCCAGTACTTC
cdr3_aa: CSVLQGNQETQYF
clone_size: NA
j_call: TRBJ2-5
v_call: TRBV20-1
d_call: NA

cdr3_nt: TGTGCCAGCAGTTACGCTTCACCCCTCCGCTACAATGAGCAGTTCTTC
cdr3_aa: CASSYASPLRYNEQFF
clone_size: NA
j_call: TRBJ2-1
v_call: TRBV6-2/TRBV6-3
d_call: NA

cdr3_nt: TGTGCCAGCAGCTTGGTAACGCAGGGTACAGATACGCAGTATTTT
cdr3_aa: CASSLVTQGTDTQYF
clone_size: once
j_call: TRBJ2-3
v_call: TRBV5-4
d_call: NA

cdr3_nt: TGTGCCAGCAGTTTCAGGGGAGATCCTAATGAGCAGTTCTTC
cdr3_aa: CASSFRGDPNEQFF
clone_size: few
j_call: TRBJ2-1
v_call: TRBV6-5
d_call: NA

cdr3_nt: TGTGCCAGCAGCGTAGAGGTGGCCGGGGAGCTGTTTTTT
cdr3_aa: CASSVEVAGELFF
clone_size: few
j_call: TRBJ2-2
v_call: TRBV9
d_call: NA

cdr3_nt: TGCAGCGTTACACCAGGGACTAGCGCGAACGAGCAGTACTTC
cdr3_aa: CSVTPGTSANEQYF
clone_size: NA
j_call: TRBJ2-7
v_call: TRBV29-1
d_call: TRBD2

cdr3_nt: TGTGCCAGCAGCCCAACGGGGATTGGAGAGCAGTACTTC
cdr3_aa: CASSPTGIGEQYF
clone_size: many
j_call: TRBJ2-7
v_call: TRBV7-9
d_call: NA

cdr3_nt: TGTGCTAGTGGTCCACAGGGGGCGGACAATGAGCAGTTCTTC
cdr3_aa: CASGPQGADNEQFF
clone_size: NA
j_call: TRBJ2-1
v_call: TRBV12-5
d_call: TRBD1

cdr3_nt: TGTGCCACCAGAACGACCCTGAACACTGAAGCTTTCTTT
cdr3_aa: CATRTTLNTEAFF
clone_size: NA
j_call: TRBJ1-1
v_call: TRBV2
d_call: NA

cdr3_nt: TGTGCCAGCAGCCTCCGTACTAGCGGGACATACACCGGGGAGCTGTTTTTT
cdr3_aa: CASSLRTSGTYTGELFF
clone_size: few
j_call: TRBJ2-2
v_call: TRBV7-2
d_call: TRBD2

cdr3_nt: TGTGCCCTTTTTAAGGGGGGCGGGTTATACAATGAGCAGTTCTTC
cdr3_aa: CALFKGGGLYNEQFF
clone_size: few
j_call: TRBJ2-1
v_call: TRBV30
d_call: NA

cdr3_nt: TGTGCCAGCAGTTTAGAGACTACGGGGTTCGGTACGCAGTATTTT
cdr3_aa: CASSLETTGFGTQYF
clone_size: few
j_call: TRBJ2-3
v_call: TRBV12-3/TRBV12-4
d_call: NA

cdr3_nt: TGTGCCACCAGCCGGAACCCGACTTGGAATGAGCAGTTCTTC
cdr3_aa: CATSRNPTWNEQFF
clone_size: few
j_call: TRBJ2-1
v_call: TRBV12-3/TRBV12-4
d_call: NA

cdr3_nt: TGTGCCAGCAGTTTATCCGTCAGGGGAGGTGGCTACACCTTC
cdr3_aa: CASSLSVRGGGYTF
clone_size: NA
j_call: TRBJ1-2
v_call: TRBV12-3/TRBV12-4
d_call: NA

cdr3_nt: TGTGCCATCAGTTCCGGGACTAGCGGGAGTCATGAGCAGTTCTTC
cdr3_aa: CAISSGTSGSHEQFF
clone_size: many
j_call: TRBJ2-1
v_call: TRBV10-3
d_call: TRBD2

cdr3_nt: TGTGCCAGCAGCCCCCTGACAGTTTACAATGAGCAGTTCTTC
cdr3_aa: CASSPLTVYNEQFF
clone_size: few
j_call: TRBJ2-1
v_call: TRBV7-9
d_call: NA

cdr3_nt: TGCAGCGTTTCAGAAAGCTACGAGCAGTACTTC
cdr3_aa: CSVSESYEQYF
clone_size: many
j_call: TRBJ2-7
v_call: TRBV29-1
d_call: NA

cdr3_nt: TGCAGCGTTCGGAGGGCGAACACCGGGGAGCTGTTTTTT
cdr3_aa: CSVRRANTGELFF
clone_size: many
j_call: TRBJ2-2
v_call: TRBV29-1
d_call: NA

cdr3_nt: TGTGCCATCAGTGAGTCGTTCAGCTACGAGCAGTACTTC
cdr3_aa: CAISESFSYEQYF
clone_size: NA
j_call: TRBJ2-7
v_call: TRBV10-3
d_call: NA

cdr3_nt: TGTGCCAGCAGCTGGGATGGGACAGGGGATCAGCCCCAGCATTTT
cdr3_aa: CASSWDGTGDQPQHF
clone_size: NA
j_call: TRBJ1-5
v_call: TRBV5-4
d_call: TRBD1

cdr3_nt: TGTGCCAGCAGTGGTCTTAGCGGGAGAATTAGCACAGATACGCAGTATTTT
cdr3_aa: CASSGLSGRISTDTQYF
clone_size: NA
j_call: TRBJ2-3
v_call: TRBV12-3/TRBV12-4
d_call: TRBD2

cdr3_nt: TGTGCCAGCAGCCCCCGCCGCGGGAGAAGTACAGATACGCAGTATTTT
cdr3_aa: CASSPRRGRSTDTQYF
clone_size: many
j_call: TRBJ2-3
v_call: TRBV7-2
d_call: TRBD2

cdr3_nt: TGTGCCATCAGTGGAGGACAGGCGGGTGAAAACATTCAGTACTTC
cdr3_aa: CAISGGQAGENIQYF
clone_size: few
j_call: TRBJ2-4
v_call: TRBV10-3
d_call: TRBD1

cdr3_nt: TGCAGCGTTGCCCTTCGGACAGGGGAGGACATTCAGTACTTC
cdr3_aa: CSVALRTGEDIQYF
clone_size: few
j_call: TRBJ2-4
v_call: TRBV29-1
d_call: TRBD1

cdr3_nt: TGTGCCAGCAGTTTTCTAGCGGGAGGGGGAGAGACCCAGTACTTC
cdr3_aa: CASSFLAGGGETQYF
clone_size: NA
j_call: TRBJ2-5
v_call: TRBV6-5
d_call: TRBD2

cdr3_nt: TGCAGTGCTGGGGGGGCGCACACAGATACGCAGTATTTT
cdr3_aa: CSAGGAHTDTQYF
clone_size: NA
j_call: TRBJ2-3
v_call: TRBV20-1
d_call: NA

cdr3_nt: TGTGCCAGCAGTTTGGTCCAGGGGGAGGAGCAGTACTTC
cdr3_aa: CASSLVQGEEQYF
clone_size: NA
j_call: TRBJ2-7
v_call: TRBV12-3/TRBV12-4
d_call: TRBD1

cdr3_nt: TGCAGTGCCAAATTACTAGCGGGATCCACAGATACGCAGTATTTT
cdr3_aa: CSAKLLAGSTDTQYF
clone_size: few
j_call: TRBJ2-3
v_call: TRBV20-1
d_call: TRBD2

cdr3_nt: TGTGCCAGCAGCCCAGGAGGGACTAGCGGTAACAATGAGCAGTTCTTC
cdr3_aa: CASSPGGTSGNNEQFF
clone_size: few
j_call: TRBJ2-1
v_call: TRBV5-4
d_call: TRBD2

cdr3_nt: TGTGCCAGCAGTTTGGGGCAGCGGAGAGGAGATACGCAGTATTTT
cdr3_aa: CASSLGQRRGDTQYF
clone_size: NA
j_call: TRBJ2-3
v_call: TRBV12-3/TRBV12-4
d_call: NA

cdr3_nt: TGCAGTGCCAGTCCGGGACAGGTGGACACCGGGGAGCTGTTTTTT
cdr3_aa: CSASPGQVDTGELFF
clone_size: NA
j_call: TRBJ2-2
v_call: TRBV20-1
d_call: TRBD1

cdr3_nt: TGTGCCAGCAGCTTTTCGATCGCGGACGAGCAGTACTTC
cdr3_aa: CASSFSIADEQYF
clone_size: NA
j_call: TRBJ2-7
v_call: TRBV7-9
d_call: NA